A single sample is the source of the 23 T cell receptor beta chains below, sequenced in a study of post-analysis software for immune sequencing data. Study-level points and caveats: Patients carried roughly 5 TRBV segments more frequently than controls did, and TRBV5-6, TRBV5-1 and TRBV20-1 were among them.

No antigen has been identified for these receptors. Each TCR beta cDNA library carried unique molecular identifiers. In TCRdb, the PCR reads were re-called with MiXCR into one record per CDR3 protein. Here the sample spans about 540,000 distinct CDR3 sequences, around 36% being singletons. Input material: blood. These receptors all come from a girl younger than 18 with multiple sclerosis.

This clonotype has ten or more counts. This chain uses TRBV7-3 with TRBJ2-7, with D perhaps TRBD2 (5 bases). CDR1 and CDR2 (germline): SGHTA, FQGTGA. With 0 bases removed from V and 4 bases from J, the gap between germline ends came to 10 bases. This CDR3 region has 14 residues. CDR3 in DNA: TGTGCCAGCAGCTTAACAGGTGGAGGTTACGAGCAGTACTTC. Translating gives CASSLTGGGYEQYF.

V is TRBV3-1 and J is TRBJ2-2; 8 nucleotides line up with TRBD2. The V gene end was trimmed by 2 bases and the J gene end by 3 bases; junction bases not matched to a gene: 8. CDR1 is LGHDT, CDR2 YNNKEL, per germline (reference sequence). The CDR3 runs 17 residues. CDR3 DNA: TGTGCCAGCAGCCAAAATAAAGCGGGGGAGGACACCGGGGAGCTGTTTTTT. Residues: CASSQNKAGEDTGELFF.

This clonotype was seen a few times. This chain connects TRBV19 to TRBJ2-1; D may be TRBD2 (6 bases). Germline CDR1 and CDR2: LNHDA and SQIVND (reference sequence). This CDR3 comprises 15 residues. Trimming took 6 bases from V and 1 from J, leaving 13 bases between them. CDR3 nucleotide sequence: TGTGCCAGTAGCCCCGGGAGTGGATCCTACAATGAGCAGTTCTTC. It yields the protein CASSPGSGSYNEQFF.

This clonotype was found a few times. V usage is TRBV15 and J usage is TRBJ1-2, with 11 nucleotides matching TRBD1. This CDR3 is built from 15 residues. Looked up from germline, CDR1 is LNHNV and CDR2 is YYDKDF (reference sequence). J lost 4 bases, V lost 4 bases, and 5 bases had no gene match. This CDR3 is CATSTGTGGRYGYTF. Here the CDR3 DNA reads TGTGCCACCAGCACCGGGACAGGGGGACGCTATGGCTACACCTTC.

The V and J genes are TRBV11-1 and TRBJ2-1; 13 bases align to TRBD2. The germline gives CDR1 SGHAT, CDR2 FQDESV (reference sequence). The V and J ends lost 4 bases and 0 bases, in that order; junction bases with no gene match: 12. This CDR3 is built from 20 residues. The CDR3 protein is CASSYQGLAGAPSSYNEQFF. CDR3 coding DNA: TGTGCCAGCAGCTACCAAGGACTAGCGGGGGCCCCGAGCTCCTACAATGAGCAGTTCTTC.

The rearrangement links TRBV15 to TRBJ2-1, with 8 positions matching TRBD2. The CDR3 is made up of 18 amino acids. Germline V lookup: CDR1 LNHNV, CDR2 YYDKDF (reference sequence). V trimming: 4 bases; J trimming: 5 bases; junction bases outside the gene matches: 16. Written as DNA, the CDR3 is TGTGCCACCAGCACCTCGCCGCCGGGGGGGCTTACCAACAATGAGCAGTTCTTC. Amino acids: CATSTSPPGGLTNNEQFF.

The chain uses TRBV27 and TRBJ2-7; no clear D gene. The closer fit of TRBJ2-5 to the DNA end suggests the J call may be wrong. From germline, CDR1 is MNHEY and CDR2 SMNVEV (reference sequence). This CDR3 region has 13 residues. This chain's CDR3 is CASSLMVRETQYF. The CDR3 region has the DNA TGTGCCAGCAGTTTAATGGTGCGAGAGACCCAGTACTTC.

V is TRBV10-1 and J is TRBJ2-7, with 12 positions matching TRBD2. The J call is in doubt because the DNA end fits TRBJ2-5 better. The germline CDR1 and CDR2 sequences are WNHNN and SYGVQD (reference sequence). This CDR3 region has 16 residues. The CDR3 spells CASSESTSGGLETQYF. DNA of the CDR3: TGCGCCAGCAGTGAGTCGACTAGCGGGGGTTTGGAGACCCAGTACTTC.

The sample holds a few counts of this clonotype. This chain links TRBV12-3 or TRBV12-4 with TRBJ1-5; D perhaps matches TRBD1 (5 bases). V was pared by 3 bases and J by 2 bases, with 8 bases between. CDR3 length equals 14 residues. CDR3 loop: CASSLGVRNQPQHF. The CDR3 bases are TGTGCCAGCAGTTTGGGGGTGCGCAATCAGCCCCAGCATTTT.

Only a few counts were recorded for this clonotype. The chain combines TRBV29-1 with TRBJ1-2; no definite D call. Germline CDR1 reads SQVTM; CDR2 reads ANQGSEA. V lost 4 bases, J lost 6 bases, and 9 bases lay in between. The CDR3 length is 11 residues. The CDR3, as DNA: TGCAGCGTTGGGGAGGGCAATGGCTACACCTTC. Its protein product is CSVGEGNGYTF.

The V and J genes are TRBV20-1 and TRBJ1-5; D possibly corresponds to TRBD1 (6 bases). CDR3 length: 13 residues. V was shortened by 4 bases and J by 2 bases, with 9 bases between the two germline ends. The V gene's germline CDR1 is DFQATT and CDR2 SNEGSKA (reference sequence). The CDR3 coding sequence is TGCAGTGCTACGAGACAGGGCAATCAGCCCCAGCATTTT. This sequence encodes CSATRQGNQPQHF.

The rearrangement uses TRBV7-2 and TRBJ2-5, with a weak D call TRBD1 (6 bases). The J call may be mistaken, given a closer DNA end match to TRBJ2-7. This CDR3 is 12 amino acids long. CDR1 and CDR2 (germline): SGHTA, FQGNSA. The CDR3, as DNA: TGTGCCAGCAGCACTGCAGGGGACGAGCAGTACTTC. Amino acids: CASSTAGDEQYF.

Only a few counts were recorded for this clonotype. This CDR3 is CASSFSMSRDSYEQYF. For the CDR3, the DNA is TGTGCCAGCAGTTTCTCCATGTCCCGGGACAGCTACGAGCAGTACTTC. The J gene is TRBJ2-7, the V gene TRBV12-3 or TRBV12-4; the match to TRBD1 covers 7 bases. The CDR3 has 16 amino acids. V dropped 3 bases and J dropped 3; count of bases not matched to a gene: 11.

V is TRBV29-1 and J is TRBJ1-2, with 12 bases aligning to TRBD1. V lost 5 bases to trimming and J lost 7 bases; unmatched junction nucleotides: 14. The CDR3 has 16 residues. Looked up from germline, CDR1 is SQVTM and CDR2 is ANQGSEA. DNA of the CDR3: TGCAGCGTTCAGGGGGACAGGGGGCAGTCATCGTCTGGCTACACCTTC. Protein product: CSVQGDRGQSSSGYTF.

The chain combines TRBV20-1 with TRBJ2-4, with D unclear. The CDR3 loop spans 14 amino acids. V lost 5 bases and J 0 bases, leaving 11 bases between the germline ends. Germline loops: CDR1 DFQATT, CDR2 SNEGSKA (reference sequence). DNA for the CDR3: TGCAGTGCTCGACGCTTTATAGCCAAAAACATTCAGTACTTC. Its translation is CSARRFIAKNIQYF.

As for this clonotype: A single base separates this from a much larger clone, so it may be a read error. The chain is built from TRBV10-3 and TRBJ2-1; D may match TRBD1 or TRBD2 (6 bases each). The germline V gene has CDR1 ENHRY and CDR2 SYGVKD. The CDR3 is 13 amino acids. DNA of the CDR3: TGTACCACCCTCGGGGGCAGCTACAATGAGCAGTTCTTC. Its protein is CTTLGGSYNEQFF.

CDR3 DNA sequence: TGTGCCAGCAGACCGGGGGCGACTTCCTACAATGAGCAGTTCTTC. Translation: CASRPGATSYNEQFF. The chain links TRBV11-2 to TRBJ2-1; perhaps D is TRBD1 or TRBD2 (6 bases each). V was clipped by 6 bases and J by 1 base, with 13 bases between them. Germline V gene lookup returns CDR1 SGHAT and CDR2 FQNNGV. The CDR3 runs to 15 residues.

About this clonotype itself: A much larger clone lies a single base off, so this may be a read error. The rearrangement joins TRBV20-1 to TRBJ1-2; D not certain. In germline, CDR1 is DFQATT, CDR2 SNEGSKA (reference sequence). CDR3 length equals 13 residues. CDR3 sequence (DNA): TGCAGTGCTTTCCCGCGGGGAAGCTATGGCTGCACCTTC. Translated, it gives CSAFPRGSYGCTF.

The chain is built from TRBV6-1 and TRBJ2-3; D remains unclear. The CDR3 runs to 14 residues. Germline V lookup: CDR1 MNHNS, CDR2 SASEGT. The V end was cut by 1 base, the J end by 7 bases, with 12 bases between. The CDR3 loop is CASSEEVRRNTQYF. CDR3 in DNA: TGTGCCAGCAGTGAAGAGGTCCGGCGGAATACGCAGTATTTT.

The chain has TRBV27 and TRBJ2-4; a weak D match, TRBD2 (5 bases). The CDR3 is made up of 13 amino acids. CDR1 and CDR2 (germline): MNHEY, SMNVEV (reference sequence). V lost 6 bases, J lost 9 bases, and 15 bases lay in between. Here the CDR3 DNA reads TGTGCCAGCAGCTTGACTATGAGTGGCATTCAGTACTTC. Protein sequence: CASSLTMSGIQYF.

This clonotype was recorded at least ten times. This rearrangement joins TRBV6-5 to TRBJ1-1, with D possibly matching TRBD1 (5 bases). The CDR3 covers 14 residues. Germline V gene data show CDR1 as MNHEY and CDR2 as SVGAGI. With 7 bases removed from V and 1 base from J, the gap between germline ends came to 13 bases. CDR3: CASNKWDGNTEAFF. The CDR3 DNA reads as TGTGCCAGCAACAAATGGGACGGGAACACTGAAGCTTTCTTT.

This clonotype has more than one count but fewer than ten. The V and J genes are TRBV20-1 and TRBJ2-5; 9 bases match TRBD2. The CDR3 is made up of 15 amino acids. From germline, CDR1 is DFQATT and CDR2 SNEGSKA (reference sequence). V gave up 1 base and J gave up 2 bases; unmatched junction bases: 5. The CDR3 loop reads CSARAHAGGQETQYF. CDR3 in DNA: TGCAGTGCTAGAGCCCATGCGGGGGGGCAAGAGACCCAGTACTTC.

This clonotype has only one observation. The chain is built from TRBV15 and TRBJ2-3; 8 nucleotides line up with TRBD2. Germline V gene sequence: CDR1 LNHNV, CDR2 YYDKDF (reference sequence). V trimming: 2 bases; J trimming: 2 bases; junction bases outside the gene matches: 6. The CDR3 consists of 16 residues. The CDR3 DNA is TGTGCCACCAGCAGACCAGCGGGGGACTACACAGATACGCAGTATTTT. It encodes CATSRPAGDYTDTQYF.